The 25 T cell receptor beta chains presented below share a single source sample, sequenced in a study of cytomegalovirus exposure and HLA in healthy donors. Profiling relied on immunoSEQ multiplex PCR, and the TCRdb table lists in-frame clones only, not all of them. Of around 130,000 clones listed, about 84% are singletons. Sequenced sample: PBMCs. The source is a woman younger than 45 in good health and CMV-seronegative.

A note on this clone: A read error is possible here, since a much larger clone lies one base away. The V and J genes are TRBV6-1 and TRBJ1-2; D perhaps matches TRBD1 (5 bases). The CDR3 runs to 14 residues. The germline V gene has CDR1 MNHNS and CDR2 SASEGT. Trimming stripped 3 bases from V and 6 bases from J, with 14 bases between. The CDR3 sequence is CASSEGSQGNGYTF. The CDR3 region has the DNA TGTGCCAGCAGTGAGGGTTCGCAGGGCAATGGCTACACCTTC.

The V gene is TRBV7-2, the J gene TRBJ2-4, with unresolved D. CDR1 SGHTA and CDR2 FQGNSA come from the germline V gene. The length of the CDR3 is 13 residues. With 5 bases removed from V and 1 base from J, the gap between germline ends came to 6 bases. CDR3 amino acids: CASSPVAKNIQYF. In DNA, the CDR3 is TGTGCCAGCAGCCCCGTGGCCAAAAACATTCAGTACTTC.

The rearrangement links TRBV20-1 to TRBJ2-1; 9 nucleotides line up with TRBD2. Germline lookup yields CDR1 DFQATT and CDR2 SNEGSKA (reference sequence). V lost 4 bases and J lost 12; bases outside the gene matches: 4. The CDR3 contains 11 residues. The CDR3 reads CSATRGGMQFF. The CDR3 bases are TGCAGTGCTACGCGGGGGGGTATGCAGTTCTTC.

V is TRBV9 and J is TRBJ1-6, with D possibly being TRBD1 (6 bases). V dropped 4 bases and J dropped 5 bases, with 16 bases sitting between them. The germline gives CDR1 SGDLS, CDR2 YYNGEE. CDR3 length equals 16 residues. The CDR3 nucleotides read TGTGCCAGCAGCAGGTGGGGGCCCTGGGATAATTCACCCCTCCACTTT. Protein: CASSRWGPWDNSPLHF. The full variable domain, its missing parts supplied by reference TRBV9 and TRBJ1-6, is DSGVTQTPKHLITATGQRVTLRCSPRSGDLSVYWYQQSLDQGLQFLIQYYNGEERAKGNILERFSAQQFPDLHSELNLSSLELGDSALYFCASSRWGPWDNSPLHFGNGTRLTVT.

This clone has a handful of counts. The chain uses TRBV10-3 and TRBJ1-6; 9 nucleotides match TRBD1. With V trimmed by 6 bases and J by 4 bases, 1 base remained unmatched. The CDR3 length is 14 residues. Germline CDR1 is ENHRY and CDR2 is SYGVKD. CDR3 coding DNA: TGTGCCATCAGGGGACAGGGTTATAATTCACCCCTCCACTTT. Amino acid sequence: CAIRGQGYNSPLHF.

The V and J genes are TRBV18 and TRBJ2-3, with D possibly TRBD2 on 6 matching bases. The CDR3 consists of 15 residues. Trimming removed 3 bases at V and 4 bases at J, with 14 bases between. CDR1 is KGHSH, CDR2 LQKENI, per germline. The CDR3 region is CASSPGLGLADTQYF. CDR3 nucleotide sequence: TGTGCCAGCTCACCGGGACTGGGGCTGGCAGATACGCAGTATTTT.

The chain couples TRBV5-4 to TRBJ2-3; D is undetermined. The CDR3 is made up of 14 amino acids. From germline, CDR1 is SGHNT and CDR2 YYREEE (reference sequence). The germline V and J ends were trimmed by 0 bases and 0 bases, with 5 bases remaining between them. The CDR3 region has the DNA TGTGCCAGCAGCTTGGTCGGGAGCACAGATACGCAGTATTTT. It is translated as CASSLVGSTDTQYF.

The chain links TRBV9 to TRBJ1-2; 7 nucleotides align to TRBD1. Looked up from germline, CDR1 is SGDLS and CDR2 is YYNGEE. V was clipped by 3 bases and J by 6 bases; unmatched bases: 2. The CDR3 totals 12 residues. CDR3 in DNA: TGTGCCAGCAGCGAGACAGGGCATGGCTACACCTTC. Translating it yields CASSETGHGYTF.

This clone was observed a handful of times. The chain uses TRBV27 and TRBJ1-2, with a weak D call TRBD1 (6 bases). The ends were cut back, 6 bases at V and 2 bases at J, with 16 bases in the middle. Looked up from germline, CDR1 is MNHEY and CDR2 is SMNVEV (reference sequence). CDR3 length equals 15 residues. CDR3 in DNA: TGTGCCAGCAGACCCCTCACAGGGACCAACTATGGCTACACCTTC. Translation: CASRPLTGTNYGYTF.

This rearrangement joins TRBV6-5 to TRBJ1-2, with TRBD1 matching over 9 bases. The CDR3 sequence is 14 residues long. V was clipped by 5 bases and J by 8 bases; unmatched bases: 9. The germline V gene encodes CDR1 MNHEY and CDR2 SVGAGI. The CDR3 here is CASSQPDRGGGYTF. In nucleotides, the CDR3 is TGTGCCAGCAGTCAACCGGACAGGGGAGGGGGCTACACCTTC.

This clone appeared a single time. The chain has TRBV9 and TRBJ2-7; a weak D match, TRBD2 (6 bases). CDR3 length: 13 amino acids. Deletions cut 3 bases from V and 2 bases from J, with 9 bases between. Germline CDR1 is SGDLS and CDR2 is YYNGEE. CDR3 loop: CASSAGDAYEQYF. The CDR3 DNA reads TGTGCCAGCAGCGCGGGGGACGCCTACGAGCAGTACTTC.

The CDR3 coding sequence is TGCGCCAGCAGCCATCTCGAAGGGACAGGGAACATCTATGGCTACACCTTC. Protein: CASSHLEGTGNIYGYTF. V and J are TRBV4-3 and TRBJ1-2; 9 bases align to TRBD1. Germline V CDR1 and CDR2: LGHNA, YSLEER. This CDR3 contains 17 residues. The V segment lost 3 bases and the J segment 4 bases; nucleotides outside the gene matches: 12.

The rearrangement links TRBV7-9 to TRBJ2-3, with 7 bases aligning to TRBD1. The CDR3 has 12 residues. With 6 bases clipped from V and 6 bases from J, the junction kept 3 bases outside the gene matches. Per germline, CDR1 SEHNR and CDR2 FQNEAQ (reference sequence). CDR3 in DNA: TGTGCCAGCAGTCCACAGGGGGATACGCAGTATTTT. Its translation is CASSPQGDTQYF.

Written as DNA, the CDR3 is TGTGCCAGCAGGATGACAGGGCCCATCGAAGCTTTCTTT. It translates to CASRMTGPIEAFF. The rearrangement joins TRBV6-1 to TRBJ1-1; TRBD1 agrees at 7 bases. Germline assignment: CDR1 MNHNS and CDR2 SASEGT. The CDR3 totals 13 residues. V lost 6 bases to trimming and J lost 8 bases; unmatched junction nucleotides: 9.

The gene calls are TRBV7-8 and TRBJ2-1; 13 bases agree with TRBD2. This CDR3 spans 17 amino acids. V lost 1 base, J lost 7 bases, and 7 bases stayed unmatched. In germline, CDR1 is SGHVS, CDR2 FQNEAQ. CDR3 region: CASSLDILAGGPNEQFF. In DNA, the CDR3 is TGTGCCAGCAGCTTAGACATACTAGCGGGGGGGCCAAATGAGCAGTTCTTC.

The chain employs TRBV5-6 and TRBJ2-7; 9 bases line up with TRBD1. Per the germline V gene, CDR1 is SGHDT and CDR2 is YYEEEE. The CDR3 has 14 amino acids. The V and J ends lost 2 bases and 3 bases, in that order; junction bases with no gene match: 3. The CDR3 here is CASSFGTGHYEQYF. In DNA form, the CDR3 reads TGTGCCAGCAGCTTTGGGACAGGGCACTACGAGCAGTACTTC.

With regard to this clone: The same CDR3 arises from other DNA sequences in this sample as well. V usage is TRBV2 and J usage is TRBJ1-2; 12 bases are shared with TRBD1. Germline V gives CDR1 SNHLY, CDR2 FYNNEI. The CDR3 is 15 amino acids. V trimming: 7 bases; J trimming: 4 bases; junction bases outside the gene matches: 7. For the CDR3, the DNA is TGTGCCAGCACCGCTGGGACAGGGGGCGTCTATGGCTACACCTTC. This gives the protein CASTAGTGGVYGYTF.

This chain connects TRBV25-1 to TRBJ2-2; TRBD1 matches at 7 bases. CDR3 length: 14 residues. The germline CDR1 and CDR2 sequences are MGHDK and SYGVNS. Trimming removed 5 bases from V and 1 base from J; junction bases left unmatched: 1. CDR3 in DNA: TGTGCCAGCAGTCCAGGGGGGAACACCGGGGAGCTGTTTTTT. It is translated as CASSPGGNTGELFF.

V usage is TRBV11-3 and J usage is TRBJ2-7, with no clear D. CDR1 is SGHNT and CDR2 is YENEEA in the germline V gene. V was pared by 0 bases and J by 0 bases, with 9 bases between. This CDR3 has 15 amino acids. CDR3 amino acids: CASSLEAGSSYEQYF. The CDR3 nucleotides are TGTGCCAGCAGCTTAGAGGCAGGAAGCTCCTACGAGCAGTACTTC.

This clone was detected a few times. The V gene is TRBV6-5, the J gene TRBJ1-5; no reliable D call. V dropped 6 bases and J dropped 5 bases, with 11 bases sitting between them. The CDR3 runs to 13 residues. The germline V gene encodes CDR1 MNHEY and CDR2 SVGAGI. CDR3 loop: CASRPQRYQPQHF. In DNA, the CDR3 is TGTGCCAGCAGACCACAACGCTATCAGCCCCAGCATTTT.

The chain links TRBV29-1 to TRBJ1-5, with D tentatively TRBD1 (6 bases). Germline V gene lookup returns CDR1 SQVTM and CDR2 ANQGSEA. The CDR3 consists of 13 residues. Trimming cost V 5 bases and J 3 bases, with 11 bases left between them. CDR3 loop: CSVTQGYNQPQHF. The CDR3 coding sequence is TGCAGCGTTACGCAGGGGTACAATCAGCCCCAGCATTTT.

The chain couples TRBV5-6 to TRBJ2-7; D uncertain. The V end lost 0 bases, the J end lost 7 bases, and 11 bases lay between the germline ends. Germline loops: CDR1 SGHDT, CDR2 YYEEEE. This CDR3 has 13 amino acids. Here the CDR3 DNA reads TGTGCCAGCAGCTTGGGCGGCTTGAGTGAGCAGTACTTC. Translated: CASSLGGLSEQYF.

This chain links TRBV18 with TRBJ2-6, with 7 bases aligning to TRBD2. With V trimmed by 5 bases and J by 2 bases, 6 bases remained unmatched. From germline, CDR1 is KGHSH and CDR2 LQKENI. The CDR3 loop spans 16 amino acids. CDR3 residues: CASSGVAGTGANVLTF. Here the CDR3 DNA reads TGTGCCAGCTCAGGGGTAGCGGGCACTGGGGCCAACGTCCTGACTTTC.

This chain uses TRBV29-1 with TRBJ1-2; TRBD1 aligns across 9 bases. Germline-derived CDR1 and CDR2 are SQVTM and ANQGSEA. The CDR3 loop spans 14 amino acids. The J segment lost 8 bases and the V segment lost 1 base, leaving 8 bases of the junction unmatched. Here the CDR3 DNA reads TGCAGCGTTGAAGTGCGGGACAGGGCGGGGGGCTACACCTTC. It yields the protein CSVEVRDRAGGYTF.

This clone was recorded only once. This chain links TRBV5-5 with TRBJ2-6, with D possibly matching TRBD1 (5 bases). The CDR3 runs to 17 residues. The germline CDR1 and CDR2 sequences are SGHKS and YYEKEE (reference sequence). Trimming cost V 0 bases and J 0 bases, with 10 bases left between them. CDR3 in amino acids: CASSLGQPISGANVLTF. The DNA for the CDR3 is TGTGCCAGCAGCTTGGGACAGCCGATCTCTGGGGCCAACGTCCTGACTTTC.